This T cell receptor (beta chain) was retrieved from a study of technical replicates of blood from a few donors. About this clone itself: Within the sample, other DNA sequences also encode this same CDR3.

The germline CDR1 and CDR2 sequences are MNHEY and SVGAGI. The CDR3 is 12 amino acids. Trimming left V 9 bases short and J 1 base short, with 7 bases between. Here immunoSEQ multiplex PCR was the method, and the copy in TCRdb shows in-frame clones only, minus some. The table records 60,000 or so clones, around nine tenths of them present only once. V is TRBV6-5 and J is TRBJ2-1, with D maybe TRBD1 (6 bases). This sequence originates from a human donor in good health. Some clones in this sample may be carry-over from other donors' samples. The sequenced material came from PBMCs. In nucleotides, the CDR3 is TGTGCCAGTAGGGGGTCCTACAATGAGCAGTTCTTC. It encodes CASRGSYNEQFF.